These 3 T cell receptor beta chains were sequenced from one sample in a study of blood T cells in healthy people across ages (dated by TCRdb to 2013 to 2016). Receptor amplification or capture employed 5' RACE. These reads were obtained on an Illumina HiSeq 2500. A second PCR of about 7 to 12 cycles was run with a J-beta primer mix and a sample-barcoded 5' primer. TCRdb itself trimmed the public reads at Q25 with fastp, ran MiXCR and retained productive beta chains. Rows merge per CDR3 protein into single entries with the most common DNA and genes. This sample gives about 720,000 distinct CDR3 sequences in total; 22% of them show up just once. Roughly a fifth of the sample is held by the ten biggest clonotypes. The sequenced sample was blood. The source of these receptors is an older man in good health.

This clonotype was counted between two and nine times. The chain carries TRBV5-5 and TRBJ1-5, with D perhaps TRBD1 (6 bases). Germline-derived CDR1 and CDR2 are SGHKS and YYEKEE (reference sequence). This CDR3 has 15 residues. Trimming removed 4 bases at V and 0 bases at J, with 11 bases between. The CDR3 protein is CASSPDRFSNQPQHF. For the CDR3, the DNA is TGTGCCAGCAGCCCCGACAGGTTTAGCAATCAGCCCCAGCATTTT. Using reference TRBV5-5 and TRBJ1-5 for the parts outside the CDR3, the full variable domain is DAGVTQSPTHLIKTRGQQVTLRCSPISGHKSVSWYQQVLGQGPQFIFQYYEKEERGRGNFPDRFSARQFPNYSSELNVNALLLGDSALYLCASSPDRFSNQPQHFGDGTRLSIL.

This clonotype appeared a few times. V usage is TRBV6-1 and J usage is TRBJ1-1, with a weak D call TRBD1 (5 bases). Germline CDR1 reads MNHNS; CDR2 reads SASEGT. This CDR3 is built from 15 residues. V was cut by 6 bases and J by 1 base, with 15 bases left in between. CDR3: CASRNRGGGNTEAFF. In nucleotides, the CDR3 is TGTGCCAGCAGAAATCGAGGCGGGGGGAACACTGAAGCTTTCTTT.

The rearrangement uses TRBV6-5 and TRBJ2-7; no clear D. Per germline, CDR1 MNHEY and CDR2 SVGAGI. Trimming left V 0 bases short and J 4 bases short, with 13 bases between. CDR3 length: 15 amino acids. CDR3 in DNA: TGTGCCAGCAGTTACTCGATACGGGTTGAATACGAGCAGTACTTC. Its translation is CASSYSIRVEYEQYF.